This TCR beta chain is from a study of blood T cell repertoires in COVID-19. Whole-study context: The study drew acute and convalescent COVID-19 samples from the United States, Italy and Spain. PBMCs, B-cell-depleted T cells, or T cells provided the cDNA or gDNA that made up the material.

This clone was counted between two and nine times. Other DNA sequences of this sample code for an identical CDR3. Clinical history as reported by participants underpinned cohort assignment. Per the study methods: Amplification of reference gene primers was used by the study to estimate nucleated cell counts. The method was immunoSEQ multiplex PCR; TCRdb's version includes in-frame clones alone and lacks a portion of them. V, J and clone size are those of that table, while D and trimming were read from the DNA. The sample holds roughly 420,000 clones, roughly 90% seen once. The TCR originated in a woman aged 25-40 years with acute COVID-19. Material for sequencing was PBMCs or T cells enriched from blood (not recorded which).

The CDR3 region is CASSEGDSNQPQHF. CDR3 sequence (DNA): TGTGCCAGCAGCGAGGGAGATAGCAATCAGCCCCAGCATTTT. V and J are TRBV2 and TRBJ1-5; no definite D call. CDR3 length equals 14 residues. Germline CDR1 and CDR2: SNHLY and FYNNEI. V was trimmed by 6 bases and J by 0 bases, leaving 9 bases between them.